These T cell receptor beta chains were read from a single sample in a study of T cell repertoires in cytomegalovirus infection. TCRdb redid the calling of the reads with MiXCR, one entry per CDR3 protein. This table holds under 150,000 distinct CDR3 sequences, approximately 9.2% found once. Sequencing input: PBMCs. The receptors were gathered from a human donor in good health (CMV status not recorded). Some clones in this sample may be carry-over from other donors' samples. Both conserved end residues are part of each CDR3. D genes are given only for firm matches. Size is omitted from some rows. Given values are once, few, many or a class for expanded clones.

V,D,size,J,DNA,CDR3
TRBV7-2,-,many,TRBJ1-2,TGTGCCAGCAGCTCGGACTCCAACTATGGCTACACCTTC,CASSSDSNYGYTF
TRBV12-3/TRBV12-4,TRBD1,many,TRBJ2-2,TGTGCCAGCAGCTGGGGACAGGCGGGCACCGGGGAGCTGTTTTTT,CASSWGQAGTGELFF
TRBV20-1,-,few,TRBJ2-7,TGCAGTGCTAGAGAGGACACTGGGTCCTACGAGCAGTACTTC,CSAREDTGSYEQYF
TRBV5-1,-,many,TRBJ1-6,TGCGCCAGCAGCCGCGGGAATTCACCCCTCCACTTT,CASSRGNSPLHF
TRBV12-3/TRBV12-4,-,many,TRBJ1-2,TGTGCCAGCAGCACACAGGGTTACTATGGCTACACCTTC,CASSTQGYYGYTF
TRBV12-3/TRBV12-4,-,many,TRBJ1-2,TGTGCCAGCAGTTTTCCTAACTATGGCTACACCTTC,CASSFPNYGYTF
TRBV5-4,TRBD1,many,TRBJ1-1,TGTGCCAGCAGACCTACGAGCGGGACAGCGAACACTGAAGCTTTCTTT,CASRPTSGTANTEAFF
TRBV4-2,TRBD1,many,TRBJ1-4,TGTGCCAGCAGCCAAGGACAGGGAGGTGAAAAACTGTTTTTT,CASSQGQGGEKLFF
TRBV6-5,TRBD1,many,TRBJ1-1,TGTGCCAGCAGTTCCCTGCCAGGGGGCAAGAACACTGAAGCTTTCTTT,CASSSLPGGKNTEAFF
TRBV29-1,-,-,TRBJ2-2,TGCAGCGTTGAAACAGGGTACGCTACCGGGGAGCTGTTTTTT,CSVETGYATGELFF
TRBV27,TRBD1,many,TRBJ2-7,TGTGCCAGCAGTTTATCGACTCGGACAGGGGACGAGCAGTACTTC,CASSLSTRTGDEQYF
TRBV20-1,-,-,TRBJ1-2,TGCAGTGCGACACTCACAGGGAGAGATGGCTACACCTTC,CSATLTGRDGYTF
TRBV6-2/TRBV6-3,-,many,TRBJ2-1,TGTGCCAGCAGCCGACTGGCTATCGGGAATGAGCAGTTCTTC,CASSRLAIGNEQFF
TRBV12-3/TRBV12-4,-,many,TRBJ1-2,TGTGCCAGCAGTAGCGCTGGGGCGGACTATGGCTACACCTTC,CASSSAGADYGYTF
TRBV5-1,TRBD1,many,TRBJ1-1,TGCGCCAGCAGCTCGAAGCCGGGACAGGGGGCGGGTACTGAAGCTTTCTTT,CASSSKPGQGAGTEAFF
TRBV6-1,-,-,TRBJ2-1,TGTGCCAGCAGTTACGGCGGAGCTAGTGTGCAGTTCTTC,CASSYGGASVQFF
TRBV2,TRBD1,many,TRBJ2-2,TGTGCCAGCAGCTCGAAAGGGACAGCTGGGGAGCTGTTTTTT,CASSSKGTAGELFF
TRBV20-1,-,many,TRBJ1-1,TGCAGTGCTAGAGAGGGCCACTACACTGAAGCTTTCTTT,CSAREGHYTEAFF
TRBV5-5,-,many,TRBJ1-1,TGTGCCAGCAGCTTGACAACCGTCACAGGGCCTGGGTATGAAGCTTTCTTT,CASSLTTVTGPGYEAFF
TRBV6-5,-,many,TRBJ2-1,TGTGCCAGCAGTTCGACAATTACCCTCAATGAGCAGTTCTTC,CASSSTITLNEQFF
TRBV5-1,-,-,TRBJ2-5,TGCGCCAGCAGCGGGGCTAGTTTTCTAGAGACCCAGTACTTC,CASSGASFLETQYF
TRBV13,-,-,TRBJ2-6,TGTGCCAGCGCCGGTATGGAAGGGGCCAACGTCCTGACTTTC,CASAGMEGANVLTF
TRBV7-2,-,many,TRBJ1-2,TGTGCCAGCAGCCCGAGGGTCTATGGCTACACCTTC,CASSPRVYGYTF
TRBV12-3/TRBV12-4,-,-,TRBJ1-6,TGTGCCAGCAGTTTGATGAATTCACCCCTCCACTTT,CASSLMNSPLHF
TRBV24-1,-,-,TRBJ1-1,TGTGCCACCAGTTTTGGGACTGAAGCTTTCTTT,CATSFGTEAFF
TRBV29-1,-,-,TRBJ2-3,TGCAGCGTTGAAGATCCCGTCCGCACAGATACGCAGTATTTT,CSVEDPVRTDTQYF
TRBV20-1,-,-,TRBJ2-5,TGCAGTGCTCGAGGGACGGCAAACTTGGATACCCAGTACTTC,CSARGTANLDTQYF
TRBV7-2,-,many,TRBJ1-3,TGTGCCAGCAGCTTAGCCCCAGGACAGTCTGGAAACACCATATATTTT,CASSLAPGQSGNTIYF
TRBV11-2,-,many,TRBJ1-5,TGTGCCAGCAGCCTCCACAATCAGCCCCAGCATTTT,CASSLHNQPQHF
TRBV12-3/TRBV12-4,-,many,TRBJ2-5,TGTGCCAGCAGCCCACCCTGGGGCCAAATGGCCCAGTACTTC,CASSPPWGQMAQYF
TRBV19,-,many,TRBJ1-1,TGTGCCAGTAGTATCGCCGGACGAGTGAACACTGAAGCTTTCTTT,CASSIAGRVNTEAFF
TRBV12-3/TRBV12-4,TRBD1,few,TRBJ1-1,TGTGCCAGCAGTGAATGGACAGGGAACACTGAAGCTTTCTTT,CASSEWTGNTEAFF
TRBV7-6,-,many,TRBJ1-6,TGTGCCAGCAGCTTGACAGGCTTGAATGTCGGTTCACCCCTCCACTTT,CASSLTGLNVGSPLHF
TRBV20-1,-,few,TRBJ2-7,TGCAGTGCTAGGAGGGTAGGCTACGAGCAGTACTTC,CSARRVGYEQYF